One T cell receptor beta chain is described in this entry. This sample also contains other DNA sequences that code for the same CDR3. This sample was included in a study of shared clonotypes between healthy human individuals. Some clones are missing from TCRdb's copy, which holds only in-frame ones; the method was immunoSEQ multiplex PCR. The sample includes 1,500,000 or so clones, approximately 98.5% seen only once; the top ten take approximately 0.4%. Sequencing used naive CD4+ T cells sorted from blood. Subset of the sample: CD45RA+ positively selected. The sequence derives from a man aged 25-45 years in good health.

The CDR3 spells CASRGTSGSYEQYF. The CDR3 nucleotides read TGTGCCAGCAGAGGGACTAGCGGGAGCTACGAGCAGTACTTC. The rearrangement uses TRBV6-1 and TRBJ2-7; 14 nucleotides align to TRBD2. V lost 6 bases, J lost 3 bases, and 1 base stayed unmatched. Per germline, CDR1 MNHNS and CDR2 SASEGT. The CDR3 runs to 14 residues.